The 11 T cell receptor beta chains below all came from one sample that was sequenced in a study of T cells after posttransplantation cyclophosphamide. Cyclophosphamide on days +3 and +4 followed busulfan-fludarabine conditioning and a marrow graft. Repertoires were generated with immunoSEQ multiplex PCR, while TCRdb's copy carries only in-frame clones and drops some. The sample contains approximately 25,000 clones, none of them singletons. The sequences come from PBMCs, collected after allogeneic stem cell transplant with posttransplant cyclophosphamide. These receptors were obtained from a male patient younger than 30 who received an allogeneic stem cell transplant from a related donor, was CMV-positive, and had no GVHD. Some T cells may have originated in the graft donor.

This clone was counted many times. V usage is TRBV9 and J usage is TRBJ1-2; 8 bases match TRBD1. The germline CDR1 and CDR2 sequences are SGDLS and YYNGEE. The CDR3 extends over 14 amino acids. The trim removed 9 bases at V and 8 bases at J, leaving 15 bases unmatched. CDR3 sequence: CANKKHRGVRGYTF. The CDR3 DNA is TGTGCCAACAAGAAGCACAGGGGGGTAAGGGGCTACACCTTC.

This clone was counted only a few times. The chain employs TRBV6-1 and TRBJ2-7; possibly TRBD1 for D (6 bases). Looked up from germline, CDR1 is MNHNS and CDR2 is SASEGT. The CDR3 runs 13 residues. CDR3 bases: TGTGGCACAACAGGGACCAATCCCTACGAGCAGTACTTC. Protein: CGTTGTNPYEQYF.

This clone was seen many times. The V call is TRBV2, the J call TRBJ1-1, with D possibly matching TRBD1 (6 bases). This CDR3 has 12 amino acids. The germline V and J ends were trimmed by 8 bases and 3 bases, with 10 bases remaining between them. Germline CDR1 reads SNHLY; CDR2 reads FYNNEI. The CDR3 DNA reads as TGTGCCAGCGATCCAGGGGACACTGAAGCTTTCTTT. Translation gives CASDPGDTEAFF.

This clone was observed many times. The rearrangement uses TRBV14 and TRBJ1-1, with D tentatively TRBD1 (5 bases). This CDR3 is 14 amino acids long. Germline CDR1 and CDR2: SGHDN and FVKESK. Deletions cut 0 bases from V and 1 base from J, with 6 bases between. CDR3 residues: CASSQEQENTEAFF. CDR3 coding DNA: TGTGCCAGCAGCCAAGAACAGGAGAACACTGAAGCTTTCTTT.

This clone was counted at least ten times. The CDR3 sequence: CASSLGTSRGELFF. In nucleotides, the CDR3 is TGTGCCAGCAGCTTAGGGACTAGCAGGGGGGAGCTGTTTTTT. The genes are TRBV11-3 and TRBJ2-2; the match to TRBD2 covers 8 bases. After removal of 1 base from V and 8 bases from J, the junction contained 3 bases not matched to a gene. CDR3 length equals 14 residues. Germline assignment: CDR1 SGHNT and CDR2 YENEEA.

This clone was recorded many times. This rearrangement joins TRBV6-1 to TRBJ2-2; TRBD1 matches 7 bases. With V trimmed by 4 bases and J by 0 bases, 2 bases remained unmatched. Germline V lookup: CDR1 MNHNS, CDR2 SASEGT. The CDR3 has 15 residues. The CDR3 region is CASSAGTANTGELFF. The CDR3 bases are TGTGCCAGCAGTGCCGGGACAGCGAACACCGGGGAGCTGTTTTTT.

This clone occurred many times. CDR3: CASSPTGGRGQPQHF. The CDR3 DNA reads as TGTGCCAGCAGTCCGACAGGCGGTAGGGGTCAGCCCCAGCATTTT. The chain couples TRBV28 to TRBJ1-5; D is possibly TRBD1 (6 bases). The CDR3 sequence is 15 residues long. From germline, CDR1 is MDHEN and CDR2 SYDVKM. Trimming took 5 bases from V and 6 from J, leaving 17 bases between them. Using reference TRBV28 and TRBJ1-5 for the parts outside the CDR3, the full variable domain is DVKVTQSSRYLVKRTGEKVFLECVQDMDHENMFWYRQDPGLGLRLIYFSYDVKMKEKGDIPEGYSVSREKKERFSLILESASTNQTSMYLCASSPTGGRGQPQHFGDGTRLSIL.

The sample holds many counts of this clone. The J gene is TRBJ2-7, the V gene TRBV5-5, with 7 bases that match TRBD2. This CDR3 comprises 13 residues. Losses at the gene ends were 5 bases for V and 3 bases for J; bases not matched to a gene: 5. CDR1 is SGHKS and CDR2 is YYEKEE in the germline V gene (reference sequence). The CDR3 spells CASRGLKHYEQYF. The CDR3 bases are TGTGCCAGCAGGGGACTAAAGCACTACGAGCAGTACTTC.

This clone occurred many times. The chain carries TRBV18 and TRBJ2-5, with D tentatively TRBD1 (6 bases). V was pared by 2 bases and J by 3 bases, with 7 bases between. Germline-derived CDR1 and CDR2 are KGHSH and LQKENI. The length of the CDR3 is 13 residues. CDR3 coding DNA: TGTGCCAGCTCACCAGGACAGAAAGAGACCCAGTACTTC. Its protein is CASSPGQKETQYF.

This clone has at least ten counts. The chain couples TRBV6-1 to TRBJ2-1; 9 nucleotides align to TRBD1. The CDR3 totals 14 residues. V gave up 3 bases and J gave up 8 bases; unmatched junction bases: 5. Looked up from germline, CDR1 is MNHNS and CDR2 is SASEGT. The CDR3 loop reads CASSDRDRVDEQFF. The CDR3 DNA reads TGTGCCAGCAGTGATCGGGACAGGGTTGATGAGCAGTTCTTC.

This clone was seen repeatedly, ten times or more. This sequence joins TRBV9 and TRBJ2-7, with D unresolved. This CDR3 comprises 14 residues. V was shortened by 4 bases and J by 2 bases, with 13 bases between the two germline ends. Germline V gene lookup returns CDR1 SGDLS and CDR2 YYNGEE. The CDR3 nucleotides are TGTGCCAGCAGCCCCGGCCACGGAGCCTACGAGCAGTACTTC. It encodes CASSPGHGAYEQYF.